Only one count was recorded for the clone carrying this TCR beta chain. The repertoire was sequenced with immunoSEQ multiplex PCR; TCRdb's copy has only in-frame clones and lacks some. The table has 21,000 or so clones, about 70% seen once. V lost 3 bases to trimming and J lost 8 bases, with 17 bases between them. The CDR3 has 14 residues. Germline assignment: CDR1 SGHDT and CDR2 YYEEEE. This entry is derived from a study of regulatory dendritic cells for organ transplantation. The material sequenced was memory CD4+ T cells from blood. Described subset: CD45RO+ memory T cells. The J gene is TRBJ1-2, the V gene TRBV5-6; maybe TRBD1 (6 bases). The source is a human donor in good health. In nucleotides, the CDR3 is TGTGCCAGCAGCTACGCCCGGACAGTATCCGGCTACACCTTC. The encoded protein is CASSYARTVSGYTF.